This TCR beta chain emerged from a study of siplizumab effects on memory and regulatory T cells. The data were produced by immunoSEQ multiplex PCR, yet TCRdb's version contains in-frame clones alone and is incomplete. The data show roughly 100,000 clones, over 85% seen once. Note on this clone: What it binds is not known.

Trimming shortened V by 0 bases and J by 7 bases, and 5 bases separated the two germline ends. The CDR3 runs 11 residues. In germline, CDR1 is SGHDT, CDR2 YYEEEE. Study outcomes and limitations: Only a minority of proliferating CD4+ or CD8+ clones had an assignable naive or memory phenotype, with roughly 75-97% lacking one. In the presence of siplizumab, alloreactive sequences traceable to unstimulated CD4+ memory cells were significantly reduced. Naive T cells appeared more varied than memory cells and looked like key alloresponse contributors.

The rearrangement links TRBV5-6 to TRBJ2-7, with unresolved D. The sequenced sample was CD8+ T cells sorted from blood. The receptor's source is a human donor in good health. The CDR3 DNA reads TGTGCCAGCAGCTTGGACGATGAGCAGTACTTC. Protein: CASSLDDEQYF.